This TCR beta chain came from a study of cytomegalovirus exposure and HLA in healthy donors. The PCR used 60 Vbeta and 13 Jbeta primers. TCRdb's table, derived via immunoSEQ multiplex PCR, lists solely in-frame clones and lacks some. The table records around 160,000 clones, about four fifths of them present only once. Notes on this clone: Antigen unknown.

Findings and caveats of the study: In an earlier analysis, productive rearrangement rates for most beta V segments clustered near 87% or 30%. Overall, about 160 TCR beta chains were annotated as cytomegalovirus-associated. TCR sequences were mostly rare, though some public TCRs occurred in many donors.

The TCR was taken from a male donor in good health and CMV-seropositive. Sequencing was performed on PBMCs.

The CDR3 DNA sequence: TGCGCCAGCAGCCGGACTCTCGTTCTCGGCCCCGAAAATTCACCCCTCCACTTT. Translation gives CASSRTLVLGPENSPLHF. The chain links TRBV4-1 to TRBJ1-6; D unresolved. The CDR3 has 18 residues. Trimming left V 4 bases short and J 7 bases short, with 23 bases between. Germline V gene sequence: CDR1 MGHRA, CDR2 YSYEKL.